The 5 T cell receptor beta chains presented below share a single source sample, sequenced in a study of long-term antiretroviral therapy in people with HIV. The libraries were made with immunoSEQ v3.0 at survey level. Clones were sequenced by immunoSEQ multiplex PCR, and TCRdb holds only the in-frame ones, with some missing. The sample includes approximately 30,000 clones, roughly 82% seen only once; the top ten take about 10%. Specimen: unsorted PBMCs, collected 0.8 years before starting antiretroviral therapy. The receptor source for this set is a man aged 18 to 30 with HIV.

CDR3 in amino acids: CASSPQGFEQYF. The CDR3 DNA reads TGTGCCAGCTCACCACAAGGCTTCGAGCAGTACTTC. The chain has TRBV18 and TRBJ2-7; D gene ambiguous. Germline assignment: CDR1 KGHSH and CDR2 LQKENI. Trimming took off 1 base at V and 6 bases at J, with 7 bases between the two ends. This CDR3 contains 12 residues.

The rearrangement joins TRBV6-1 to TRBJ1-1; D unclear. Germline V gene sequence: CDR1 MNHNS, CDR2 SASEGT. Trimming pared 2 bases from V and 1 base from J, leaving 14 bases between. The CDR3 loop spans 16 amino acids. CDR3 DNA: TGTGCCAGCAGTGAAAAGGGCGGATGGGGGAACACTGAAGCTTTCTTT. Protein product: CASSEKGGWGNTEAFF.

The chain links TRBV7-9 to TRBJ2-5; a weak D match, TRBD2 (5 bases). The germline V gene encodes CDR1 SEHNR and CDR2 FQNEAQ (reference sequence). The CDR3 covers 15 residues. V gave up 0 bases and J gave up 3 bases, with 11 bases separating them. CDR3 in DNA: TGTGCCAGCAGCTTAGCGGGAGTACTAAAAGAGACCCAGTACTTC. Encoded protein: CASSLAGVLKETQYF.

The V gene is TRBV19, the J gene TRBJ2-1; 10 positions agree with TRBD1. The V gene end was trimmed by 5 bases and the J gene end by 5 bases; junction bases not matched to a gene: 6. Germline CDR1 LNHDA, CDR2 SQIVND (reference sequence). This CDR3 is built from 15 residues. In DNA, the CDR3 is TGTGCCAGTAGTCCGGACAGGGGGATTAACAATGAGCAGTTCTTC. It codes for CASSPDRGINNEQFF.

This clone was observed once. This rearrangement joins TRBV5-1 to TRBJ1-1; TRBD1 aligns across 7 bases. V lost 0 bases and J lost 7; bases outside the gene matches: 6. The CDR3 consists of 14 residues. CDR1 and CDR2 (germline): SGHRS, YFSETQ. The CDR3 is CASSLGDSSREAFF. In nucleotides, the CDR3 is TGCGCCAGCAGCTTGGGGGACAGCAGCCGTGAAGCTTTCTTT.